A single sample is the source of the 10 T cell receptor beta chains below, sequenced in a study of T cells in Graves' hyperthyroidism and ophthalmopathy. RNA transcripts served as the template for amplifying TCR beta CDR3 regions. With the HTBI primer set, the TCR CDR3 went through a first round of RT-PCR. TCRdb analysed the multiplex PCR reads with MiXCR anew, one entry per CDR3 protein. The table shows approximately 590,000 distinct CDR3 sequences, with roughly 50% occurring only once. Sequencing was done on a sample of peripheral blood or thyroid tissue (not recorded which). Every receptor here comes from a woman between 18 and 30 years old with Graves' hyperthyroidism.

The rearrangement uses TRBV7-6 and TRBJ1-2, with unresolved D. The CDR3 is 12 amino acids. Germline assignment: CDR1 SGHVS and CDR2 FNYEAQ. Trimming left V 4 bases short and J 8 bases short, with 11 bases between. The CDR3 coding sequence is TGTGCCAGCAGCTCACTAAGGCGGGGCTACACCTTC. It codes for CASSSLRRGYTF.

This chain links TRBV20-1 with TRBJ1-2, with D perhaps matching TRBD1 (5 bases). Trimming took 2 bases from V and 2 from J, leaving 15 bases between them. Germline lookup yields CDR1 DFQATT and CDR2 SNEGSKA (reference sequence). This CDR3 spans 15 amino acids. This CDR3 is CSARYQGRRNYGYTF. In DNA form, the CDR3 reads TGCAGTGCTAGATACCAGGGCAGGAGGAACTATGGCTACACCTTC.

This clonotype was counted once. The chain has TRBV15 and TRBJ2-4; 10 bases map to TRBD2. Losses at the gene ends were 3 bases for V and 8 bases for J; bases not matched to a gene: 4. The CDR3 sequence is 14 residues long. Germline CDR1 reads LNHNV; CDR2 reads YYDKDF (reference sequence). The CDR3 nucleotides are TGTGCCACCAGCAGTCCCGGGACTAGCGACATTCAGTACTTC. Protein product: CATSSPGTSDIQYF.

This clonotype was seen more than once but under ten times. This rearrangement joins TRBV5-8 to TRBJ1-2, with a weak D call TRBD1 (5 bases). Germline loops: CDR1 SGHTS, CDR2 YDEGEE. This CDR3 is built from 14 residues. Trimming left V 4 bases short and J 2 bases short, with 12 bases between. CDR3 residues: CASSRTTVNYGYTF. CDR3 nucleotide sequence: TGTGCCAGCAGCAGAACGACAGTGAACTATGGCTACACCTTC.

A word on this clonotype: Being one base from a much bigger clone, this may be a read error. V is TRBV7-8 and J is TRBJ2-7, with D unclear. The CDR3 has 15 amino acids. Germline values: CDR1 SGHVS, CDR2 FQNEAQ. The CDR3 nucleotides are TGTGCCAGCAGCTTGATGGTGGCGGCAGCCTACGGGCAGTACTTC. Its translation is CASSLMVAAAYGQYF.

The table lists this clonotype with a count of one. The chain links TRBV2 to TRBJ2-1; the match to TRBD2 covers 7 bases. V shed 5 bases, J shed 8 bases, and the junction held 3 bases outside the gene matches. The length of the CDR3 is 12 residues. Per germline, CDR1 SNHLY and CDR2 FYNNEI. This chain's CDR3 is CASSPRGYEQFF. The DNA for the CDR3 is TGTGCCAGCAGTCCGCGGGGGTATGAGCAGTTCTTC.

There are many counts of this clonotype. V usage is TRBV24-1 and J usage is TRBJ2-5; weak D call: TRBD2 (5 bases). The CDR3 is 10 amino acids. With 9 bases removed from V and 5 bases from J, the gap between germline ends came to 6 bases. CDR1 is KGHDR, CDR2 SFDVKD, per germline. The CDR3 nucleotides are TGTGCCACCGGGGAGGAGACCCAGTACTTC. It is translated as CATGEETQYF.

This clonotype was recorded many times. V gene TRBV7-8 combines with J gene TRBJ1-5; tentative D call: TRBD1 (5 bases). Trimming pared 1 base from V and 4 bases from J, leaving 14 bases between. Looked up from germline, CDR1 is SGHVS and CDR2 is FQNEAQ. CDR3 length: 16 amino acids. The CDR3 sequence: CASSLEVRGGNQPQHF. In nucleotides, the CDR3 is TGTGCCAGCAGCTTAGAAGTGAGGGGCGGAAATCAGCCCCAGCATTTT.

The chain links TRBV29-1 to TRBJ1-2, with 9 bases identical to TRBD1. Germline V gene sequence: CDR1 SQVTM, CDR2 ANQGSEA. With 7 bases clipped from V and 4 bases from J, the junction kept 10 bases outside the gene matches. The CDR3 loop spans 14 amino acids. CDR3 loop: CSAAGTGKLYGYTF. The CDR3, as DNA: TGCAGCGCAGCCGGGACAGGGAAACTCTATGGCTACACCTTC.

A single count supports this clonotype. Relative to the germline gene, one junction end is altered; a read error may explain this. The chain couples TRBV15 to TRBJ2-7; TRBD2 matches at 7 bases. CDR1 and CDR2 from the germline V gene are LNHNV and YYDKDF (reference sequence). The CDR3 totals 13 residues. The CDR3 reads CASSSGDAYEQYF. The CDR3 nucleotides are TGTGCCAGCAGCAGCGGGGACGCCTACGAGCAGTACTTC.